This T cell receptor beta chain is from a study of blood T cell repertoires in COVID-19. The overall study: The United States, Italy and Spain supplied acute and convalescent COVID-19 samples.

The method was immunoSEQ multiplex PCR; TCRdb's version includes in-frame clones alone and lacks a portion of them. In the table there are almost 250,000 clones, 86% of which are singletons. V was trimmed by 1 base and J by 0 bases, leaving 7 bases between them. This CDR3 contains 15 residues. The germline V gene has CDR1 LGHNA and CDR2 YNFKEQ. The sample holds one count of this clone. Followed longitudinally, the Seattle patients had been enrolled during active infection. The receptor's source is a woman older than 75 with COVID-19, enrolled during active disease. The chain combines TRBV4-2 with TRBJ1-3, with D unresolved. The sequenced sample consisted of peripheral blood. The CDR3 DNA reads as TGTGCCAGCAGCCAAGTCGCAGACTCTGGAAACACCATATATTTT. Translation gives CASSQVADSGNTIYF.